This entry describes one T cell receptor (beta chain). Clones were sequenced by immunoSEQ multiplex PCR, and TCRdb holds only the in-frame ones, with some missing. The sample includes 100,000 or so clones, 92% of them seen just once. This record belongs to a study of blood T cell repertoires in COVID-19. The CDR3 covers 16 residues. The germline V gene has CDR1 SGHAT and CDR2 FQNNGV. The V segment lost 1 base and the J segment 6 bases; nucleotides outside the gene matches: 8. Sample: peripheral blood. This TCR derives from a man in his forties or fifties with active COVID-19. This sequence joins TRBV11-2 and TRBJ2-1, with 8 bases that match TRBD2. The CDR3 loop reads CASSLVGSGTFNEQFF. The CDR3 DNA reads TGTGCCAGCAGCTTAGTTGGTAGCGGGACCTTCAATGAGCAGTTCTTC.